The present TCR beta chain was sequenced within a study of blood T cell repertoires in COVID-19. Study at large: Material from acute and convalescent COVID-19 was sourced from the United States, Italy and Spain. Nucleic acid was either cDNA or gDNA, and it came from T cells, B-cell-depleted T cells, or PBMCs.

Cohort 3 recovery required two negative PCRs, clearance, or symptom resolution. In the original analysis: Reference gene primer amplification in the assay estimated nucleated cell counts. The data were produced by immunoSEQ multiplex PCR, yet TCRdb's version contains in-frame clones alone and is incomplete. D and trimming were read from the DNA, whereas the V and J calls and clone size are those reported in that table. The table records a few hundred thousand clones, around 83% of them present only once. This CDR3 contains 15 residues. Germline lookup yields CDR1 SNHLY and CDR2 FYNNEI. V gave up 6 bases and J gave up 2 bases; unmatched junction bases: 8.

The J gene is TRBJ2-5, the V gene TRBV2, with TRBD1 matching over 8 bases. The sample comprised PBMCs or T cells enriched from blood (not recorded which). This receptor was identified in a woman between 50 and 59 years old who had recovered from COVID-19. The CDR3 is CASRGGQGGQETQYF. CDR3 DNA sequence: TGTGCCAGCAGGGGCGGACAGGGTGGGCAAGAGACCCAGTACTTC. Combining the CDR3 with reference TRBV2 and TRBJ2-5 gives the whole variable domain EPEVTQTPSHQVTQMGQEVILRCVPISNHLYFYWYRQILGQKVEFLVSFYNNEISEKSEIFDDQFSVERPDGSNFTLKIRSTKLEDSAMYFCASRGGQGGQETQYFGPGTRLLVL.